Listed below are T cell receptor beta chains from one sample, sequenced in a study of spatial heterogeneity in lung cancer. Each CDR3 protein gets one entry after TCRdb re-called the 5' RACE reads with MiXCR. The table includes 7,000 to 8,000 distinct CDR3 sequences, less than 8.5% detected once. The sample consisted of lung tumor tissue, taken at surgery. The receptor set was obtained from a male donor with early-stage non-small cell lung cancer. Both conserved end residues are part of each CDR3. A D gene is named only where the DNA matches it firmly. Clone size is shown for a subset of rows, as once, few, many or a class of expanded clone.

J | size | D | V | CDR3 | DNA
TRBJ2-3 | medium-sized | TRBD1 | TRBV11-2 | CASSYRGPFNTQYF | TGTGCCAGCAGCTACAGGGGGCCTTTTAATACGCAGTATTTT
TRBJ2-7 | medium-sized | NA | TRBV7-6 | CASSPRKAVDSYEQYF | TGTGCCAGCAGCCCCAGGAAGGCGGTGGACTCCTACGAGCAGTACTTC
TRBJ2-3 | many | NA | TRBV2 | CASGAAELDTQYF | TGTGCCAGCGGGGCCGCCGAATTGGATACGCAGTATTTT
TRBJ2-7 | medium-sized | NA | TRBV4-1 | CASSPLDPPGYEQYF | TGCGCCAGCAGCCCGTTAGACCCCCCGGGCTACGAGCAGTACTTC
TRBJ2-7 | medium-sized | NA | TRBV6-5 | CATTIRSPGYEQYF | TGTGCCACCACAATCAGGTCCCCGGGCTACGAGCAGTACTTC
TRBJ2-1 | medium-sized | TRBD2 | TRBV7-2 | CASSPWTSGDGEQFF | TGTGCCAGCAGCCCTTGGACTAGCGGGGATGGTGAGCAGTTCTTC
TRBJ2-7 | many | NA | TRBV7-6 | CASSYGTYYEQYF | TGTGCCAGCAGCTACGGGACCTACTACGAGCAGTACTTC
TRBJ1-5 | many | TRBD1 | TRBV27 | CASSYIGGHQPQHF | TGTGCCAGCAGTTATATAGGGGGCCATCAGCCCCAGCATTTT
TRBJ1-2 | many | NA | TRBV6-1 | CASSESWGNGYTF | TGTGCCAGCAGTGAAAGCTGGGGAAATGGCTACACCTTC
TRBJ1-1 | medium-sized | NA | TRBV28 | CASTGTAPDTEAFF | TGTGCCAGCACCGGGACCGCACCTGACACTGAAGCTTTCTTT
TRBJ2-7 | NA | NA | TRBV27 | CTSSHCPSYEQYF | TGCACCAGCAGCCATTGCCCCTCCTACGAGCAGTACTTC
TRBJ2-7 | medium-sized | TRBD1 | TRBV28 | CASSTRTGQYF | TGTGCCAGCAGTACCCGGACAGGGCAGTACTTC
TRBJ2-6 | medium-sized | TRBD1 | TRBV10-3 | CAISPGTGGSGANVLTF | TGTGCCATCAGCCCCGGGACAGGGGGCTCTGGGGCCAACGTCCTGACTTTC
TRBJ2-1 | medium-sized | TRBD2 | TRBV10-2 | CASSLASGGLSYNEQFF | TGCGCCAGCAGTCTTGCTAGCGGGGGTCTCTCCTACAATGAGCAGTTCTTC
TRBJ2-7 | NA | TRBD2 | TRBV28 | CASFKAGSSYEQYF | TGTGCCAGCTTTAAAGCGGGATCCTCCTACGAGCAGTACTTC
TRBJ2-5 | few | TRBD2 | TRBV7-6 | CASSPGLAGVETQYF | TGTGCCAGCAGCCCTGGACTAGCGGGAGTTGAGACCCAGTACTTC
TRBJ2-1 | medium-sized | TRBD2 | TRBV10-3 | CAISDFSGGDDNEQFF | TGTGCCATCAGTGACTTTAGCGGGGGGGATGACAATGAGCAGTTCTTC
TRBJ2-2 | NA | NA | TRBV11-2 | CASSIAPGPETGELFF | TGTGCCAGCAGCATCGCACCGGGACCCGAAACCGGGGAGCTGTTTTTT
TRBJ2-3 | many | NA | TRBV10-2 | CASTPGGGSTDTQYF | TGCGCCAGCACCCCTGGCGGCGGGAGCACAGATACGCAGTATTTT
TRBJ2-3 | medium-sized | NA | TRBV20-1 | CSAKPGLSYRTDTQYF | TGCAGTGCTAAACCGGGACTCAGCTACCGCACAGATACGCAGTATTTT
TRBJ2-1 | many | NA | TRBV20-1 | CSATGGGGHYYNEQFF | TGCAGTGCCACTGGGGGCGGCGGACACTACTACAATGAGCAGTTCTTC
TRBJ2-3 | many | NA | TRBV18 | CASSLNSAVGGATDTQYF | TGTGCCAGCTCACTGAACTCAGCGGTGGGAGGAGCGACAGATACGCAGTATTTT
TRBJ2-1 | medium-sized | NA | TRBV10-3 | CAISGPAPYNEQFF | TGTGCCATCAGTGGCCCGGCCCCTTACAATGAGCAGTTCTTC
TRBJ2-3 | medium-sized | NA | TRBV12-5 | CASGLMPADTQYF | TGTGCTAGTGGTTTGATGCCGGCAGATACGCAGTATTTT
TRBJ1-2 | medium-sized | NA | TRBV2 | CASRPLIPAGNYGYTF | TGTGCCAGCAGGCCCCTCATTCCGGCAGGGAACTATGGCTACACCTTC
TRBJ1-5 | medium-sized | NA | TRBV11-2 | CASSPFPDSYHSNQPQHF | TGTGCCAGCAGCCCGTTCCCCGACTCCTATCATAGCAATCAGCCCCAGCATTTT
TRBJ2-1 | NA | NA | TRBV11-1 | CASSQGTEQFF | TGTGCCAGCAGTCAGGGGACCGAGCAGTTCTTC
TRBJ1-1 | medium-sized | NA | TRBV7-9 | CAVRGTEAFF | TGTGCCGTCAGGGGCACTGAAGCTTTCTTT
TRBJ2-2 | many | TRBD2 | TRBV19 | CASSITAGVNGELFF | TGTGCCAGTAGTATAACGGCGGGAGTCAACGGGGAGCTGTTTTTT
TRBJ2-7 | many | NA | TRBV12-3/TRBV12-4 | CASSLRRDDYEQYF | TGTGCCAGCAGTCTTCGCCGGGACGACTACGAGCAGTACTTC
TRBJ2-2 | many | NA | TRBV20-1 | CSASAPGTGELFF | TGCAGTGCTAGCGCTCCGGGCACCGGGGAGCTGTTTTTT
TRBJ2-7 | medium-sized | TRBD1 | TRBV5-5 | CASSLSDFLGGTDEQYF | TGTGCCAGCAGCTTGAGTGATTTCTTAGGGGGCACGGACGAGCAGTACTTC
TRBJ2-1 | medium-sized | NA | TRBV5-4 | CASSLTQDGFNEQFF | TGTGCCAGCAGCTTAACACAGGACGGCTTCAATGAGCAGTTCTTC
TRBJ1-2 | many | NA | TRBV5-4 | CASSLDSNYGYTF | TGTGCCAGCAGCTTGGACAGTAACTATGGCTACACCTTC
TRBJ2-4 | medium-sized | TRBD2 | TRBV20-1 | CSANELAGAKNIQYF | TGCAGTGCTAACGAACTAGCGGGAGCCAAAAACATTCAGTACTTC
TRBJ2-1 | many | NA | TRBV5-1 | CASSHSPGLPGPYNEQFF | TGCGCCAGCAGCCACTCACCGGGTCTCCCAGGACCCTACAATGAGCAGTTCTTC
TRBJ1-2 | medium-sized | NA | TRBV6-5 | CATRDSNYGYTF | TGTGCAACCCGGGATTCAAACTATGGCTACACCTTC
TRBJ2-5 | medium-sized | NA | TRBV5-1 | CASSLGGVLAETQYF | TGCGCCAGCAGCTTGGGTGGGGTCTTGGCGGAGACCCAGTACTTC
TRBJ2-2 | NA | NA | TRBV27 | CASSRSRGSGTGELFF | TGTGCCAGCAGCCGTTCAAGGGGGTCGGGCACCGGGGAGCTGTTTTTT
TRBJ2-1 | medium-sized | NA | TRBV7-7 | CASSSTSNGEQFF | TGTGCCAGCAGCTCGACTAGTAACGGTGAGCAGTTCTTC
TRBJ1-1 | medium-sized | NA | TRBV13 | CASSLRGAGKNTEAFF | TGTGCCAGCAGCTTAAGGGGCGCGGGGAAGAACACTGAAGCTTTCTTT
TRBJ1-1 | many | NA | TRBV7-2 | CASSLGGTRTNTEAFF | TGTGCCAGCAGCTTAGGGGGGACTCGGACGAACACTGAAGCTTTCTTT
TRBJ2-6 | medium-sized | NA | TRBV5-5 | CASSLAGGGANVLTF | TGTGCCAGCAGCTTGGCAGGAGGCGGGGCCAACGTCCTGACTTTC
TRBJ1-1 | few | NA | TRBV10-3 | CAISGLGGAEAFF | TGTGCCATCAGTGGCCTGGGGGGGGCTGAAGCTTTCTTT
TRBJ1-1 | few | TRBD1 | TRBV12-3/TRBV12-4 | CASSRGLTEAFF | TGTGCCAGCAGCAGGGGGCTAACTGAAGCTTTCTTT
TRBJ2-1 | medium-sized | NA | TRBV5-6 | CASSLDRKFSTYNEQFF | TGTGCCAGCAGCTTGGACCGAAAGTTTAGCACCTACAATGAGCAGTTCTTC
TRBJ1-2 | few | TRBD1 | TRBV20-1 | CSAREPATGGTGLYF | TGCAGTGCTAGAGAACCCGCGACAGGGGGCACCGGCCTTTACTTC
TRBJ2-2 | many | NA | TRBV11-2 | CASSGGTLVAAGELFF | TGTGCCAGCAGCGGAGGGACGTTAGTCGCCGCCGGGGAGCTGTTTTTT
TRBJ2-3 | medium-sized | NA | TRBV6-4 | CASSVDGTSPTDTQYF | TGTGCCAGCAGTGTGGACGGAACTAGTCCCACAGATACGCAGTATTTT
TRBJ2-5 | few | TRBD2 | TRBV4-1 | CASSQEGAGGPEETQYF | TGCGCCAGCAGCCAAGAAGGGGCGGGGGGGCCAGAGGAGACCCAGTACTTC
TRBJ2-2 | many | NA | TRBV6-1 | CASSVVGGELFF | TGTGCCAGCAGTGTAGTCGGTGGGGAGCTGTTTTTT
TRBJ1-1 | few | TRBD1 | TRBV7-2 | CASSPRDSHSGKAFF | TGTGCCAGCAGCCCGAGGGACAGCCACTCCGGGAAAGCTTTCTTT
TRBJ2-2 | many | NA | TRBV7-6 | CASSLPSAPNTGELFF | TGTGCCAGCTCACTCCCTAGCGCGCCGAACACCGGGGAGCTGTTTTTT
TRBJ2-7 | many | TRBD2 | TRBV6-6 | CASSFQTSGGLEQYF | TGTGCCAGCAGTTTCCAAACTAGCGGGGGCCTCGAGCAGTACTTC
TRBJ1-2 | medium-sized | TRBD1 | TRBV4-1 | CASSQGRQGLNYGYTF | TGCGCCAGCAGCCAAGGAAGACAGGGCCTAAACTATGGCTACACCTTC
TRBJ1-2 | few | TRBD1 | TRBV15 | CATSSATTSTGVNYGYTF | TGTGCCACCAGCAGCGCCACCACATCGACAGGGGTGAACTATGGCTACACCTTC
TRBJ2-3 | medium-sized | TRBD2 | TRBV20-1 | CSANPGLVTDTQYF | TGCAGTGCAAACCCGGGACTAGTAACAGATACGCAGTATTTT
TRBJ2-2 | many | NA | TRBV20-1 | CSARGVGELFF | TGCAGTGCTAGGGGGGTAGGGGAGCTGTTTTTT
TRBJ2-1 | NA | NA | TRBV7-6 | CASTLGPHNEQFF | TGTGCCAGCACCCTGGGACCCCACAATGAGCAGTTCTTC